This passage covers 9 T cell receptor beta chains from one sample sequenced in a study of blood T cell repertoires in COVID-19. Assay: immunoSEQ multiplex PCR; the TCRdb copy retains only in-frame clones and omits some. Of approximately 390,000 clones in the sample, around 87% were seen once. Sample: peripheral blood. These receptors all come from a man between 18 and 35 years old with active or convalescent COVID-19.

This clone was seen a handful of times. The rearrangement uses TRBV11-2 and TRBJ1-1; no clear D gene. Looked up from germline, CDR1 is SGHAT and CDR2 is FQNNGV. The germline V and J ends were trimmed by 5 bases and 6 bases, with 10 bases remaining between them. There are 12 residues in the CDR3. The CDR3 nucleotides are TGTGCCAGCAGCAAAGCTGGTGCTGAAGCTTTCTTT. Protein: CASSKAGAEAFF.

This chain connects TRBV7-2 to TRBJ2-1; D call uncertain. The CDR3 extends over 13 amino acids. V was shortened by 3 bases and J by 9 bases, with 12 bases between the two germline ends. The germline V gene encodes CDR1 SGHTA and CDR2 FQGNSA. CDR3 protein: CASSLYYYAEQFF. CDR3 DNA sequence: TGTGCCAGCAGCTTGTACTACTACGCTGAGCAGTTCTTC. The variable domain in full, with the rest retrieved from reference TRBV7-2 and TRBJ2-1, is GAGVSQSPSNKVTEKGKDVELRCDPISGHTALYWYRQSLGQGLEFLIYFQGNSAPDKSGLPSDRFSAERTGGSVSTLTIQRTQQEDSAVYLCASSLYYYAEQFFGPGTRLTVL.

Points on this clone: The sample has other DNA sequences that encode this CDR3 too. Here the CDR3 reads CASSLGQGNQPQHF. CDR3 DNA: TGTGCCAGCAGCTTAGGGCAGGGAAACCAGCCCCAGCATTTT. The chain has TRBV7-8 and TRBJ1-5; tentative D call: TRBD1 (5 bases). CDR1 SGHVS and CDR2 FQNEAQ come from the germline V gene. Trimming removed 1 base at V and 7 bases at J, with 11 bases between. CDR3 length equals 14 residues.

The chain employs TRBV5-1 and TRBJ2-2; possibly TRBD2 for D (5 bases). Germline values: CDR1 SGHRS, CDR2 YFSETQ. V was clipped by 3 bases and J by 1 base, with 10 bases between them. The CDR3 is 15 amino acids. The CDR3 protein is CASSSGYQNTGELFF. CDR3 in DNA: TGCGCCAGCAGCTCGGGATACCAGAACACCGGGGAGCTGTTTTTT.

The chain uses TRBV7-9 and TRBJ1-1, with TRBD1 matching over 7 bases. J gave up 1 base and V 2 bases, and 4 bases lay outside the gene matches. The CDR3 spans 15 residues. Germline V CDR1 and CDR2: SEHNR, FQNEAQ (reference sequence). CDR3 region: CASSLIGQANTEAFF. The CDR3 DNA sequence: TGTGCCAGCAGCTTAATAGGACAGGCGAACACTGAAGCTTTCTTT.

This clone has a handful of counts. The J gene is TRBJ2-1, the V gene TRBV7-3; TRBD2 matches at 9 bases. This CDR3 region has 19 residues. V lost 1 base and J lost 4; bases outside the gene matches: 14. CDR1 and CDR2 from the germline V gene are SGHTA and FQGTGA. The CDR3 DNA is TGTGCCAGCAGCTTAAAGGGGCGGGAGGGCCTTCCTATTTACAATGAGCAGTTCTTC. Protein product: CASSLKGREGLPIYNEQFF. The full variable domain, completed using reference TRBV7-3 and TRBJ2-1, is GAGVSQTPSNKVTEKGKYVELRCDPISGHTALYWYRQSLGQGPEFLIYFQGTGAADDSGLPNDRFFAVRPEGSVSTLKIQRTERGDSAVYLCASSLKGREGLPIYNEQFFGPGTRLTVL.

The rearrangement links TRBV5-1 to TRBJ2-5; 7 bases map to TRBD1. Germline V lookup: CDR1 SGHRS, CDR2 YFSETQ. Losses at the gene ends were 4 bases for V and 2 bases for J; bases not matched to a gene: 11. The CDR3 sequence is 16 residues long. The CDR3 nucleotides are TGCGCCAGCAGCCCTGACAGGGCCCTAAAACAAGAGACCCAGTACTTC. Residues: CASSPDRALKQETQYF. Drawing the rest from reference TRBV5-1 and TRBJ2-5, the complete variable domain is KAGVTQTPRYLIKTRGQQVTLSCSPISGHRSVSWYQQTPGQGLQFLFEYFSETQRNKGNFPGRFSGRQFSNSRSEMNVSTLELGDSALYLCASSPDRALKQETQYFGPGTRLLVL.

This clone was observed a single time. The chain recombines TRBV5-1 with TRBJ1-1; D remains unclear. Trimming shortened V by 0 bases and J by 0 bases, and 6 bases separated the two germline ends. Germline V CDR1 and CDR2: SGHRS, YFSETQ. The CDR3 length is 14 residues. The CDR3 DNA reads as TGCGCCAGCAGCTTGGGGAGTATGAACACTGAAGCTTTCTTT. Protein: CASSLGSMNTEAFF.

The chain carries TRBV27 and TRBJ2-7, with TRBD1 matching 10 bases. There are 13 residues in the CDR3. Germline CDR1 and CDR2: MNHEY and SMNVEV (reference sequence). Trimming at V came to 6 bases and at J to 4 bases, leaving 3 bases not matched to a gene. CDR3 DNA: TGTGCCAGCAGCCGGGACAGGGGTTACGAGCAGTACTTC. Amino acid sequence: CASSRDRGYEQYF.